Given below is one T cell receptor (beta chain) in context. The sample originates from a study of blood T cell repertoires in COVID-19. In the study overall: Acute and convalescent COVID-19 specimens originated in the United States, Italy and Spain. The cDNA or gDNA used as material had been derived from T cells, B-cell-depleted T cells, or PBMCs.

The authors' processing: Amplified reference gene primers provided the basis for estimating nucleated cell counts. Clones were read by immunoSEQ multiplex PCR, and TCRdb kept only the in-frame ones, dropping some. Clone size and V and J calls were adopted from that table, with D and trimming inferred from the DNA. The sample includes 130,000 to 150,000 clones, around 80% of them seen just once. The CDR3 extends over 14 amino acids. Germline V gene sequence: CDR1 KGHSH, CDR2 LQKENI. The V and J ends lost 3 bases and 4 bases, in that order; junction bases with no gene match: 4. The clonotype was recovered from a man aged 55-75 years with active or convalescent COVID-19. Material: peripheral blood. The J gene is TRBJ1-1, the V gene TRBV18; 8 nucleotides agree with TRBD1. CDR3 DNA sequence: TGTGCCAGCTCACCCCAGGGGGCGGGCACTGAAGCTTTCTTT. It yields the protein CASSPQGAGTEAFF.